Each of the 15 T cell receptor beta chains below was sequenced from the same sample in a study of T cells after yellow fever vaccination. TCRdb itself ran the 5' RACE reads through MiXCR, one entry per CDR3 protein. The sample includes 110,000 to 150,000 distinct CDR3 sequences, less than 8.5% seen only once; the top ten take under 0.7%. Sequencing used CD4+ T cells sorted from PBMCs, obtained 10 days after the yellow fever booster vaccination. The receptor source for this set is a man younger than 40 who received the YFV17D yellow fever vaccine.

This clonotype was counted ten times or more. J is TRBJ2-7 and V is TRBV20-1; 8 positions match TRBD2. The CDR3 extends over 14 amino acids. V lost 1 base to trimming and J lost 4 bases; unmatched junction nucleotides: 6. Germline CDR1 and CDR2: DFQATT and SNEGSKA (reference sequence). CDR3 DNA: TGCAGTGCTAGAGTAGCGGGAATATCTTACGAGCAGTACTTC. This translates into CSARVAGISYEQYF.

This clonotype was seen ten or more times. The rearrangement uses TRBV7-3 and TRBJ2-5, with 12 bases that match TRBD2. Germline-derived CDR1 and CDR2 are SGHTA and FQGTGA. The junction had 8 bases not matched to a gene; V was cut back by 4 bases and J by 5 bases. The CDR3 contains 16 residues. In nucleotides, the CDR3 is TGTGCCAGCAGCTCCGGACCGACTAGCGGGAGTGAGACCCAGTACTTC. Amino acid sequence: CASSSGPTSGSETQYF. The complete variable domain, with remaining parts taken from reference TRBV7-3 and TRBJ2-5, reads GAGVSQTPSNKVTEKGKYVELRCDPISGHTALYWYRQSLGQGPEFLIYFQGTGAADDSGLPNDRFFAVRPEGSVSTLKIQRTERGDSAVYLCASSSGPTSGSETQYFGPGTRLLVL.

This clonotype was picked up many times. The CDR3: CASSPLVAPYEQYF. CDR3 DNA sequence: TGTGCCAGCAGCCCGCTTGTCGCGCCGTACGAGCAGTACTTC. The chain joins TRBV11-2 to TRBJ2-7, with unresolved D. Trimming shortened V by 5 bases and J by 4 bases, and 15 bases separated the two germline ends. Germline CDR1 and CDR2: SGHAT and FQNNGV. The CDR3 consists of 14 residues.

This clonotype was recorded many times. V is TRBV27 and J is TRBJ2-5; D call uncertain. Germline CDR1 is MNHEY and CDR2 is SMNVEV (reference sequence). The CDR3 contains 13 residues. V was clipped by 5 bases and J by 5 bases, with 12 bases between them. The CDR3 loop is CASSLSPRETQYF. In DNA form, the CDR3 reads TGTGCCAGCAGTCTTAGCCCCCGGGAGACCCAGTACTTC.

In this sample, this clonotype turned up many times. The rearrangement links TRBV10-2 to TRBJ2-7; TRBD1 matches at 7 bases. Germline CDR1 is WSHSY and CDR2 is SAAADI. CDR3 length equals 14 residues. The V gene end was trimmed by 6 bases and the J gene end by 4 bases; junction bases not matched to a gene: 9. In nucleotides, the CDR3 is TGCGCCAGCAGGCGAGGGGGCGAAAGGTACGAGCAGTACTTC. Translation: CASRRGGERYEQYF.

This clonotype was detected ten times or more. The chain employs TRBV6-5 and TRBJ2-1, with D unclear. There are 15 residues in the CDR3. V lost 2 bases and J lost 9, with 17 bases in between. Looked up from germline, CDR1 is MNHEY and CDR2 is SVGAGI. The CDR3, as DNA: TGTGCCAGCAGTTACACGGGCTCGACGGGCGGTGAGCAGTTCTTC. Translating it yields CASSYTGSTGGEQFF.

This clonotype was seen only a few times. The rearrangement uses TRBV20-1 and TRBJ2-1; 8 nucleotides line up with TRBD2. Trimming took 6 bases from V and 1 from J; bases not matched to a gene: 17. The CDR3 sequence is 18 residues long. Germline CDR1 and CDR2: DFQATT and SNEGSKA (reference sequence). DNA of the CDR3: TGCAGTGCCCCAGGCGTGAGCGGGAGTAGTAGTTCCTACAATGAGCAGTTCTTC. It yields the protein CSAPGVSGSSSSYNEQFF.

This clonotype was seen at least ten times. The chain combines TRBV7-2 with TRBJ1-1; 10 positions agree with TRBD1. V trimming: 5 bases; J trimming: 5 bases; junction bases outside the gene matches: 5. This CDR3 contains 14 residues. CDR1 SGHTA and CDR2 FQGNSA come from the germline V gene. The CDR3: CASSADRGRTEAFF. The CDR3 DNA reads TGTGCCAGCAGCGCAGACAGGGGGCGGACTGAAGCTTTCTTT.

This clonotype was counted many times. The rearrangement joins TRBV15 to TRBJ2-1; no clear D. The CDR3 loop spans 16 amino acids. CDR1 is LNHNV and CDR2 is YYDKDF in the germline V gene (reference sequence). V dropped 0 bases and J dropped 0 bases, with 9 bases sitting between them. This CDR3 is CATSRERRHSYNEQFF. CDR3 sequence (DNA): TGTGCCACCAGCAGAGAACGAAGGCACTCCTACAATGAGCAGTTCTTC.

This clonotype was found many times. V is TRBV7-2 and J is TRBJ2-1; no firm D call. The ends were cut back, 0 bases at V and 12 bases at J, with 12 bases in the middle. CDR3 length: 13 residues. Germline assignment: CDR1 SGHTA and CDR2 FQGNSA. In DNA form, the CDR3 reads TGTGCCAGCAGCTTAGCCCGAGAAGAGCTGCAGTTCTTC. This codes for CASSLAREELQFF.

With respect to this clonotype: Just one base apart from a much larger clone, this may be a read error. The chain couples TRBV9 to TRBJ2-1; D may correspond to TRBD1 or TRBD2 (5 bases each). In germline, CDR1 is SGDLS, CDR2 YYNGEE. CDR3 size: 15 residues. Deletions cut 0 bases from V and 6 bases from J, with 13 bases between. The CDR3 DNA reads TGTGCCAGCAGCGTAGCCCAGGGAGTATCCAATGAGCAGTTCTTC. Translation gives CASSVAQGVSNEQFF.

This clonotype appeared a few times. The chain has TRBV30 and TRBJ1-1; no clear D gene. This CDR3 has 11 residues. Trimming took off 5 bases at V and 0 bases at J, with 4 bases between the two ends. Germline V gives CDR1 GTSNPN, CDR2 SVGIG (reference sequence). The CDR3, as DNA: TGTGCCTGGCGGGTGAACACTGAAGCTTTCTTT. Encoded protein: CAWRVNTEAFF.

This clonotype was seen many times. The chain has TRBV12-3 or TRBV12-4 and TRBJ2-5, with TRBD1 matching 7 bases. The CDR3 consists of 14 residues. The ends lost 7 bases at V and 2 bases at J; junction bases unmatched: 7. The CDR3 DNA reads TGTGCCAGCAACCGACAGGGCGGTCAAGAGACCCAGTACTTC. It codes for CASNRQGGQETQYF.

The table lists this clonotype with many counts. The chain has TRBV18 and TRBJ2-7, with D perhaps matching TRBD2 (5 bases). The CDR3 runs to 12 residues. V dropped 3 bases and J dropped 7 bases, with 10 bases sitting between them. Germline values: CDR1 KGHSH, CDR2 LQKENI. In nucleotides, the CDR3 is TGTGCCAGCTCACCCGCGGGTCGGGAGCAGTACTTC. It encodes CASSPAGREQYF.

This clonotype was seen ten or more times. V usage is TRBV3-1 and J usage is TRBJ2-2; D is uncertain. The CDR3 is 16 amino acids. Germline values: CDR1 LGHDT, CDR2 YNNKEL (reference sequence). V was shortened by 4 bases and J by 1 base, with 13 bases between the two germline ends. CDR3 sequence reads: CASSLASSKNTGELFF. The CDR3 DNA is TGTGCCAGCAGCCTCGCTAGTTCAAAGAACACCGGGGAGCTGTTTTTT.